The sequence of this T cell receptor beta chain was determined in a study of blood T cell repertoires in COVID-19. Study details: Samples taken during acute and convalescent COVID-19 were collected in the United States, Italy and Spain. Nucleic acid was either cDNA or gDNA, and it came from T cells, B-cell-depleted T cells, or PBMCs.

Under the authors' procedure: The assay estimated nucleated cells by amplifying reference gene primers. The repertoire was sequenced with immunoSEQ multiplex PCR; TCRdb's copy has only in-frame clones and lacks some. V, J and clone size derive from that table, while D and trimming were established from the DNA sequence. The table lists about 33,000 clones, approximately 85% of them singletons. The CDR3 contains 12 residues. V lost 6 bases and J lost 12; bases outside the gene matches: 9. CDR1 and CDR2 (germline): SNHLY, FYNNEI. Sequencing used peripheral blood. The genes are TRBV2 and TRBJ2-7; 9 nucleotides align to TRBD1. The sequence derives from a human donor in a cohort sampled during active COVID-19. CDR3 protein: CASSPGTGSWYF. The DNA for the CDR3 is TGTGCCAGCAGCCCCGGGACAGGGTCGTGGTACTTC.